The subject of this entry is one TCR beta chain. The antigen remains undetermined. PCR primers comprised 60 Vbeta and 13 Jbeta primers. Sequenced by immunoSEQ multiplex PCR; TCRdb stores in-frame clones only, minus some. The sample consists of 160,000 or so clones, more than 70% of them appearing once. Donors were ostensibly healthy at sampling, although undocumented immune exposures were probable. The data belong to a study of cytomegalovirus exposure and HLA in healthy donors. CDR3 size: 16 residues. In germline, CDR1 is SNHLY, CDR2 FYNNEI. Trimming removed 6 bases from V and 2 bases from J; junction bases left unmatched: 11. Broader study findings: TRBV6-2, TRBV6-3 and other indistinguishable V segments were excluded. In a later analysis, specific HLA alleles were associated with 15,000 or so TCR beta sequences at a 0.05 false discovery rate.

The clonotype originates from a man younger than 45 in good health and CMV-seronegative. The V and J genes are TRBV2 and TRBJ2-7; TRBD1 matches 9 bases. Sequenced material: PBMCs. CDR3 bases: TGTGCCAGCAGCGCCCGCCTCGGGACAGGGCCCTACGAGCAGTACTTC. Protein product: CASSARLGTGPYEQYF.